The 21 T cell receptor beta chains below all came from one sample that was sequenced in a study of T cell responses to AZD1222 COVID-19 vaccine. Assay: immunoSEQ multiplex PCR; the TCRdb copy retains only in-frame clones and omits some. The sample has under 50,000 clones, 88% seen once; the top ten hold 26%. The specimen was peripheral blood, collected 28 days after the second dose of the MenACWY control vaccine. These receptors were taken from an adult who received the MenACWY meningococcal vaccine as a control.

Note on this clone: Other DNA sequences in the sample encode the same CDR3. CDR3 nucleotides: TGCGCCAGCAGTCTCACTAGCGGGAACACCGGGGAGCTGTTTTTT. Translation gives CASSLTSGNTGELFF. The chain is built from TRBV5-1 and TRBJ2-2, with 8 bases matching TRBD2. The J segment lost 1 base and the V segment lost 5 bases, leaving 4 bases of the junction unmatched. Germline CDR1 reads SGHRS; CDR2 reads YFSETQ. The CDR3 loop spans 15 amino acids. The full variable domain, rest sourced from reference TRBV5-1 and TRBJ2-2, is KAGVTQTPRYLIKTRGQQVTLSCSPISGHRSVSWYQQTPGQGLQFLFEYFSETQRNKGNFPGRFSGRQFSNSRSEMNVSTLELGDSALYLCASSLTSGNTGELFFGEGSRLTVL.

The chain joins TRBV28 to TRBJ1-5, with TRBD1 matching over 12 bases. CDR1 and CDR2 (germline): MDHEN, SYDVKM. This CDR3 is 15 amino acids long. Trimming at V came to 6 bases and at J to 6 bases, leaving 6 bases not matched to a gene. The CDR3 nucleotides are TGTGCCAGCAGCCGGGACAGGGGGCTTCTTCAGCCCCAGCATTTT. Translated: CASSRDRGLLQPQHF.

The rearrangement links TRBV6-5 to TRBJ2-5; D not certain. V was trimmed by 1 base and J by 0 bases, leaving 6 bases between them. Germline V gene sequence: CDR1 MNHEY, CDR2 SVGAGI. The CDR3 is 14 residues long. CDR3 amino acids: CASSYYGYQETQYF. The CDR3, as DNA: TGTGCCAGCAGTTACTATGGCTACCAAGAGACCCAGTACTTC.

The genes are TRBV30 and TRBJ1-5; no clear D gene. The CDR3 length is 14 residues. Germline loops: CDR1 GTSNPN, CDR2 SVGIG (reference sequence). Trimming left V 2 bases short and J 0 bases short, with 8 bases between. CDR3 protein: CAWSSISSNQPQHF. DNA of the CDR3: TGTGCCTGGAGTAGCATTTCTAGCAATCAGCCCCAGCATTTT.

The CDR3 bases are TGTGCCAGCAGTTATAACAGGGTTAACTATGGCTACACCTTC. This encodes CASSYNRVNYGYTF. The gene calls are TRBV27 and TRBJ1-2; maybe TRBD1 (6 bases). Looked up from germline, CDR1 is MNHEY and CDR2 is SMNVEV (reference sequence). V lost 4 bases to trimming and J lost 1 base, with 10 bases between them. This CDR3 has 14 residues.

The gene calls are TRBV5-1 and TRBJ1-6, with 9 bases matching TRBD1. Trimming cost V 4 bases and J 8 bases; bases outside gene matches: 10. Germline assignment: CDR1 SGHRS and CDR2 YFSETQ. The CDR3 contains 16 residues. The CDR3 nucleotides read TGCGCCAGCAGCCTAACAGGGGGCGCTAGGTATTCACCCCTCCACTTT. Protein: CASSLTGGARYSPLHF.

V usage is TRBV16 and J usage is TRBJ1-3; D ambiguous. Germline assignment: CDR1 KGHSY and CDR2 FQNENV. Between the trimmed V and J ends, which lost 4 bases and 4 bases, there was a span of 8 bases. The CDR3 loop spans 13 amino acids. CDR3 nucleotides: TGTGCCAGCAGCCCCGGACTGGGAAACACCATATATTTT. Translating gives CASSPGLGNTIYF.

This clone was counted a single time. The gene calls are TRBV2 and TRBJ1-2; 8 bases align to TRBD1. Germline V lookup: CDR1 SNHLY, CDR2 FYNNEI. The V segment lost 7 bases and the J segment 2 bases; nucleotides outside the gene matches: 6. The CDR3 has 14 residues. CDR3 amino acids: CASNRQGRNYGYTF. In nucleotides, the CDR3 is TGTGCCAGCAACCGACAGGGGCGAAACTATGGCTACACCTTC.

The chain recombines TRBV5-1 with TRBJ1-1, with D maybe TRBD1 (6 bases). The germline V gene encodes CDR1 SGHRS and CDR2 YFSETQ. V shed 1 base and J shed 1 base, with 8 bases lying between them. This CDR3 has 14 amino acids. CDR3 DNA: TGCGCCAGCAGCTTGACAGGGAGGAACACTGAAGCTTTCTTT. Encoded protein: CASSLTGRNTEAFF.

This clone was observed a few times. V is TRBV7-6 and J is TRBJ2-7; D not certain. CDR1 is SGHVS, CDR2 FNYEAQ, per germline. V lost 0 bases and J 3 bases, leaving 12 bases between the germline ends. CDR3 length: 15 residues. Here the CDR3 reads CASSLAHPAGYEQYF. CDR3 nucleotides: TGTGCCAGCAGCTTAGCGCACCCGGCCGGCTACGAGCAGTACTTC. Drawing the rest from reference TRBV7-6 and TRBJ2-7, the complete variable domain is GAGVSQSPRYKVTKRGQDVALRCDPISGHVSLYWYRQALGQGPEFLTYFNYEAQQDKSGLPNDRFSAERPEGSISTLTIQRTEQRDSAMYRCASSLAHPAGYEQYFGPGTRLTVT.

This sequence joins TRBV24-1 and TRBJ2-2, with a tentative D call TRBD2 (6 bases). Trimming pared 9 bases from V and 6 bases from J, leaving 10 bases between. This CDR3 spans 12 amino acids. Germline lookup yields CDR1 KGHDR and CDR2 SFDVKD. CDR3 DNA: TGTGCCACCCGGTGGGGGGCCGGGGAGCTGTTTTTT. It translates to CATRWGAGELFF.

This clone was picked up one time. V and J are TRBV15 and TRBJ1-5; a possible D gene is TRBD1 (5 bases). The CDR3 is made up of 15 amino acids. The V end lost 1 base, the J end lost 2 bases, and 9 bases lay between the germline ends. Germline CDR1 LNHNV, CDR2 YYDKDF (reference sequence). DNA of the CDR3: TGTGCCACCAGCAGAGTCGGGGGAGGCAATCAGCCCCAGCATTTT. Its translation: CATSRVGGGNQPQHF.

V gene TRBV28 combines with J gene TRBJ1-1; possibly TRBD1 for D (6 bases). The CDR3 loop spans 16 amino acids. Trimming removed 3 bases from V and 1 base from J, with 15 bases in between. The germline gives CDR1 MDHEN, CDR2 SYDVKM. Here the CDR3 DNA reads TGTGCCAGCAGTTTGTATACAGGGAGACCGAACACTGAAGCTTTCTTT. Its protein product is CASSLYTGRPNTEAFF.

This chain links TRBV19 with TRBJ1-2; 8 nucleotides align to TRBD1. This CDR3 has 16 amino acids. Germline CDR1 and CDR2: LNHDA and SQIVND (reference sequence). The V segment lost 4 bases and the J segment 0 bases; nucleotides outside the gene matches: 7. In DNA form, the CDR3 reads TGTGCCAGTAGTAACTCCAGGGGGCTAACTAACTATGGCTACACCTTC. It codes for CASSNSRGLTNYGYTF.

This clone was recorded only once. The CDR3 nucleotides read TGTGCCAGCAGCTTAGGGGGGCTGGACAATGAGCAGTTCTTC. Amino acids: CASSLGGLDNEQFF. The V gene is TRBV7-3, the J gene TRBJ2-1; D might be TRBD1 or TRBD2, each matching 6 bases. The CDR3 is 14 amino acids. The germline V gene has CDR1 SGHTA and CDR2 FQGTGA. Trimming removed 2 bases at V and 5 bases at J, with 10 bases between.

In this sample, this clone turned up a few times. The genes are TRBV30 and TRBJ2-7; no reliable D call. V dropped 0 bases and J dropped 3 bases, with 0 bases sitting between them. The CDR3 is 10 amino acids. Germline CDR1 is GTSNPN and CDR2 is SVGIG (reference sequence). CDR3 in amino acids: CAWSVYEQYF. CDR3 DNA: TGTGCCTGGAGTGTCTACGAGCAGTACTTC.

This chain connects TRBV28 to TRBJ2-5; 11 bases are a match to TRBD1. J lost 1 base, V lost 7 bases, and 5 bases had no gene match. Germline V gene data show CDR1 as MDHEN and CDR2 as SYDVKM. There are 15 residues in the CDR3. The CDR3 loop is CASTGGQGAQETQYF. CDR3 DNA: TGTGCCAGCACCGGAGGACAGGGGGCCCAAGAGACCCAGTACTTC. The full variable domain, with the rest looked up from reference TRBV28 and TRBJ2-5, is DVKVTQSSRYLVKRTGEKVFLECVQDMDHENMFWYRQDPGLGLRLIYFSYDVKMKEKGDIPEGYSVSREKKERFSLILESASTNQTSMYLCASTGGQGAQETQYFGPGTRLLVL.

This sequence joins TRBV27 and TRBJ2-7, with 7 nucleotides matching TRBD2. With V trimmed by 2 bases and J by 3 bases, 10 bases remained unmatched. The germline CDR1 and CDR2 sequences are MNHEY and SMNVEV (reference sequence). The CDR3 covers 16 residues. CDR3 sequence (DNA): TGTGCCAGCAGTTTACGAGATGGAGCGGGGTTCTACGAGCAGTACTTC. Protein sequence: CASSLRDGAGFYEQYF.

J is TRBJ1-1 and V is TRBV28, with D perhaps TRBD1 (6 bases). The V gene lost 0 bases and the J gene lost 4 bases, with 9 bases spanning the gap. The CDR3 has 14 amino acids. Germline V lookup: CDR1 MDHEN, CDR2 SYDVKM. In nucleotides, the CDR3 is TGTGCCAGCAGTTTATGGGGAGGGGGCACTGAAGCTTTCTTT. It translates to CASSLWGGGTEAFF.

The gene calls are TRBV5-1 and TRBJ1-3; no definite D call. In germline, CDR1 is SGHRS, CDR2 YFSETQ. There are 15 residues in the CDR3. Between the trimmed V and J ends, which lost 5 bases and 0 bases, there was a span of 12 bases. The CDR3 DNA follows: TGCGCCAGCAGTAAGGACGGTCTCTCTGGAAACACCATATATTTT. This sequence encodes CASSKDGLSGNTIYF. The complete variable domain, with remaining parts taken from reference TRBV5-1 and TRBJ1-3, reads KAGVTQTPRYLIKTRGQQVTLSCSPISGHRSVSWYQQTPGQGLQFLFEYFSETQRNKGNFPGRFSGRQFSNSRSEMNVSTLELGDSALYLCASSKDGLSGNTIYFGEGSWLTVV.

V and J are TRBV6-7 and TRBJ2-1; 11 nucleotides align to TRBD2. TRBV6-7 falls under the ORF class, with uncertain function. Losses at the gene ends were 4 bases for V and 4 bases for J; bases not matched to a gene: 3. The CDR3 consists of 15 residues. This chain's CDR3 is CASSSGLAAYNEQFF. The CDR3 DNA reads TGTGCCAGCAGTTCGGGACTAGCGGCTTACAATGAGCAGTTCTTC.